This TCR beta chain was captured by sequencing in a study of cytomegalovirus exposure and HLA in healthy donors. PCR primers comprised 60 Vbeta and 13 Jbeta primers. The method was immunoSEQ multiplex PCR; TCRdb's version includes in-frame clones alone and lacks a portion of them. The data contain 110,000 or so clones, around 70% of them singletons. The TCR was taken from a woman in her thirties or forties in good health and CMV-seropositive. The sequencing sample was made of PBMCs.

CDR3 sequence: CSAREEYEQYF. CDR3 in DNA: TGCAGTGCTCGGGAGGAATACGAGCAGTACTTC. This sequence joins TRBV20-1 and TRBJ2-7, with 7 nucleotides matching TRBD2. The CDR3 sequence is 11 residues long. J was trimmed by 4 bases and V by 5 bases; bases with no gene match: 2. Germline V gives CDR1 DFQATT, CDR2 SNEGSKA (reference sequence).